This T cell receptor beta chain emerged from a study of T cells after yellow fever vaccination. Study at large: Fractions containing few cells were prepared with SMART-Seq v4 Ultra Low Input.

In TCRdb, the 5' RACE reads were re-called with MiXCR into one record per CDR3 protein. The sample has 250,000 to 300,000 distinct CDR3 sequences, over 10% seen once. V trimming: 0 bases; J trimming: 10 bases; junction bases outside the gene matches: 7. The CDR3 spans 15 residues. The germline V gene has CDR1 SGHRS and CDR2 YFSETQ. The sample in question was CD4+ T cells sorted from PBMCs, obtained 45 days after the yellow fever booster vaccination. This rearrangement joins TRBV5-1 to TRBJ2-1, with TRBD2 matching over 10 bases. The TCR comes from a man aged 25 to 45 who received the YFV17D yellow fever vaccine. In DNA form, the CDR3 reads TGCGCCAGCAGCTTGGTTGCTAGCGGGAGTAGGGAGCAGTTCTTC. It is translated as CASSLVASGSREQFF.